This T cell receptor beta chain was captured in a study of T cell responses to AZD1222 COVID-19 vaccine. Points on this clone: What it binds is not known.

Study-level results: The span of vaccine-associated CD4 TCRs extended across spike, with dominance at 160-218 and 743-854. Compared with day 0, the breadth and depth of the Spike-specific TCR repertoire rose significantly after two doses of AZD1222. Every sample of the repertoires postdated the peak T cell response.

Method: immunoSEQ multiplex PCR; TCRdb's copy keeps in-frame clones and lacks some. This sample has 190,000 or so clones, with 88% found just once. This receptor was obtained from an adult who received the AZD1222 COVID-19 vaccine. The sample in question was peripheral blood, obtained 28 days after the second AZD1222 dose.

CDR3 DNA sequence: TGTGCCAGCAGTTACCCGCAAGGCTCTAGCGGGAGAAGGGTGGCTCAGTACTTC. This encodes CASSYPQGSSGRRVAQYF. J is TRBJ2-5 and V is TRBV6-2 or TRBV6-3; 10 bases align to TRBD2. Germline V gives CDR1 MNHEY, CDR2 SVGEGT. The length of the CDR3 is 18 residues. Germline trimming cut 2 bases from V and 11 bases from J; bases unmatched to any gene: 20.